This T cell receptor beta chain derives from a study of blood T cell repertoires in COVID-19. Study information: COVID-19 samples, acute and convalescent, were from the United States, Italy and Spain. In each case, the material was cDNA or gDNA derived from T cells, B-cell-depleted T cells, or PBMCs.

The ends were cut back, 5 bases at V and 2 bases at J, with 10 bases in the middle. The CDR3 consists of 14 residues. Germline values: CDR1 SGHNT, CDR2 YENEEA. Authors' processing steps: Scientists estimated how many nucleated cells there were by amplifying reference gene primers. TCRdb's table, derived via immunoSEQ multiplex PCR, lists solely in-frame clones and lacks some. The V and J calls and clone size were taken over from that table, and D and trimming were inferred from the DNA. The repertoire holds hundreds of thousands of clones, 85% seen once, with about an eighth in the top ten. The V call is TRBV11-3, the J call TRBJ2-1, with a possible D match to TRBD2 (6 bases). This clonotype originated in a human donor in a cohort sampled during active COVID-19. Sequenced input: peripheral blood. This CDR3 is CASSRDWPYNEQFF. The CDR3 coding sequence is TGTGCCAGCAGCCGGGACTGGCCCTACAATGAGCAGTTCTTC.